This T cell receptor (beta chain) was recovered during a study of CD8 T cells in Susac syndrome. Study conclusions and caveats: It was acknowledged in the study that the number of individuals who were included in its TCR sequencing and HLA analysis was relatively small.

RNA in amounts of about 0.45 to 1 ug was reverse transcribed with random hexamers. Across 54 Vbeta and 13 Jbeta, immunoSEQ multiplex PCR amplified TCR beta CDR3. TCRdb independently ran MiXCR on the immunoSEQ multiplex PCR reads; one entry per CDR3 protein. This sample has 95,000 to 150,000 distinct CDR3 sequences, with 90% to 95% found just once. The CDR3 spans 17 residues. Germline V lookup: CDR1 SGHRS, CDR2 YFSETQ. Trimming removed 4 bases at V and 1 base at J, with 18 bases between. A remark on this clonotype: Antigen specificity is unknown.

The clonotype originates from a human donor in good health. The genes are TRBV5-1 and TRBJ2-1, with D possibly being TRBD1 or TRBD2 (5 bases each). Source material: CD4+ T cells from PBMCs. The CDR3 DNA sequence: TGCGCCAGCAGCAGGCAAGGGACCGGGGTATCCTACAATGAGCAGTTCTTC. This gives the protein CASSRQGTGVSYNEQFF.